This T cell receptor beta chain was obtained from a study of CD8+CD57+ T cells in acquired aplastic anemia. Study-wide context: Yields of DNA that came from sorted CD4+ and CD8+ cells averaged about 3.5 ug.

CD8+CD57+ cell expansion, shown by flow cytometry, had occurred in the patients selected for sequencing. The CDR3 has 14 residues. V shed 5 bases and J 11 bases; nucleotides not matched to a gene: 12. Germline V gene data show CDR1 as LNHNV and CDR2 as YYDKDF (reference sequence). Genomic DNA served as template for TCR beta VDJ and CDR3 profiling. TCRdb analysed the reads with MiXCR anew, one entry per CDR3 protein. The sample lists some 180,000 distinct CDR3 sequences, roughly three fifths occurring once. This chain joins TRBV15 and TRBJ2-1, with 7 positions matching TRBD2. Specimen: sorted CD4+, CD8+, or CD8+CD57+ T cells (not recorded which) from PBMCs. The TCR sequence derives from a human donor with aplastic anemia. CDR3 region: CATSSRTSTKKQFF. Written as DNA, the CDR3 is TGTGCCACCAGCTCCCGGACTAGTACTAAGAAGCAGTTCTTC.